The clone carrying this T cell receptor beta chain was detected many times. This record comes from a study of neurological immune-mediated disorders. Trimming stripped 4 bases from V and 2 bases from J, with 18 bases between. The V gene's germline CDR1 is SGHNT and CDR2 YYREEE (reference sequence). The CDR3 has 17 amino acids. TCRdb fed the 5' RACE reads into MiXCR, producing one record per CDR3 protein. Of some 41,000 distinct CDR3 sequences listed, roughly 2.5% are singletons. The chain uses TRBV5-4 and TRBJ2-2, with D tentatively TRBD2 (5 bases). Sequencing was done on a sample of PBMCs. This TCR was recovered from a young man with multiple sclerosis. CDR3 DNA: TGTGCCAGCAGCCCGTACTTAAAGAGCGGTAACACCGGGGAGCTGTTTTTT. Translated, it gives CASSPYLKSGNTGELFF.